These 9 T cell receptor beta chains were all obtained from the same sample, sequenced in a study of T cell responses to AZD1222 COVID-19 vaccine. The assay was immunoSEQ multiplex PCR, and TCRdb's table has in-frame clones only and misses some. The sample includes around 140,000 clones, 85% to 95% of them seen just once. This sample comprised peripheral blood, obtained on day 0 of AZD1222 vaccination. The source of these receptors is an adult in good health.

The chain uses TRBV5-1 and TRBJ2-2, with 7 bases matching TRBD1. Germline V CDR1 and CDR2: SGHRS, YFSETQ. V was pared by 1 base and J by 5 bases, with 2 bases of the junction left unmatched. This CDR3 has 14 residues. CDR3 protein: CASSLQGDTGELFF. CDR3 DNA: TGCGCCAGCAGCTTGCAGGGGGATACCGGGGAGCTGTTTTTT.

J is TRBJ2-2 and V is TRBV5-1, with TRBD2 identical over 10 bases. CDR1 is SGHRS, CDR2 YFSETQ, per germline. The V and J ends lost 5 bases and 0 bases, in that order; junction bases with no gene match: 16. The CDR3 is made up of 20 amino acids. CDR3 DNA: TGCGCCAGCAGGCTTGGAATACTAGCGGGACTTCCAGCGAACACCGGGGAGCTGTTTTTT. Protein: CASRLGILAGLPANTGELFF.

V is TRBV7-2 and J is TRBJ1-1; D is undetermined. Germline V gene data show CDR1 as SGHTA and CDR2 as FQGNSA. The length of the CDR3 is 14 residues. Trimming removed 2 bases at V and 0 bases at J, with 7 bases between. The CDR3: CASSLSTVNTEAFF. In nucleotides, the CDR3 is TGTGCCAGCAGCTTAAGTACGGTGAACACTGAAGCTTTCTTT.

V usage is TRBV19 and J usage is TRBJ2-2; 9 bases line up with TRBD2. The V and J ends lost 6 bases and 2 bases, in that order; junction bases with no gene match: 1. CDR1 LNHDA and CDR2 SQIVND come from the germline V gene (reference sequence). The CDR3 loop spans 14 amino acids. CDR3 nucleotide sequence: TGTGCCAGTAGGGGACTAGCTAACACCGGGGAGCTGTTTTTT. It translates to CASRGLANTGELFF.

CDR3 sequence (DNA): TGTGCCAGCAGCTTAGGGTTAGCGGGGGGTCAAGAGACCCAGTACTTC. Translating gives CASSLGLAGGQETQYF. The rearrangement joins TRBV11-2 to TRBJ2-5, with 10 nucleotides matching TRBD2. With V trimmed by 1 base and J by 2 bases, 4 bases remained unmatched. Germline loops: CDR1 SGHAT, CDR2 FQNNGV. The CDR3 has 16 amino acids.

This chain connects TRBV11-2 to TRBJ1-1; D gene ambiguous. V shed 1 base and J shed 9 bases, with 6 bases lying between them. The CDR3 sequence is 11 residues long. Germline assignment: CDR1 SGHAT and CDR2 FQNNGV. The CDR3 sequence is CASSLVHKAFF. The CDR3 nucleotides read TGTGCCAGCAGCTTAGTCCACAAAGCTTTCTTT.

The chain has TRBV2 and TRBJ1-2; D gene uncertain. Trimming pared 3 bases from V and 10 bases from J, leaving 9 bases between. Germline V CDR1 and CDR2: SNHLY, FYNNEI. This CDR3 is 11 amino acids long. The CDR3 sequence: CASSDMTHYTF. CDR3 nucleotide sequence: TGTGCCAGCAGTGACATGACCCACTACACCTTC.

Of note for this clone: The limits of the CDR3 on the DNA are not certain, so only TCRdb's listed CDR3 is given. The V call is TRBV4-3, the J call TRBJ2-1. The germline gives CDR1 LGHNA, CDR2 YSLEER. The CDR3 comprises 16 residues, both ends counted. The CDR3 is CASSQDRFGLGSMGFF.

This rearrangement joins TRBV7-2 to TRBJ1-3, with 9 nucleotides matching TRBD1. The V gene end was trimmed by 5 bases and the J gene end by 0 bases; junction bases not matched to a gene: 8. Looked up from germline, CDR1 is SGHTA and CDR2 is FQGNSA. The CDR3 length is 17 residues. Here the CDR3 reads CASSPGTGHSSGNTIYF. The CDR3 DNA sequence: TGTGCCAGCAGCCCCGGGACAGGGCACTCCTCTGGAAACACCATATATTTT. Complete variable domain (other parts from reference TRBV7-2 and TRBJ1-3): GAGVSQSPSNKVTEKGKDVELRCDPISGHTALYWYRQSLGQGLEFLIYFQGNSAPDKSGLPSDRFSAERTGGSVSTLTIQRTQQEDSAVYLCASSPGTGHSSGNTIYFGEGSWLTVV.